A single sample gave rise to the 10 T cell receptor beta chains below, sequenced in a study of OX40 agonist ivuxolimab in advanced cancers. Receptor amplification or capture employed the immunoSEQ multiplex PCR assay. TCRdb retrieved this table from immuneACCESS and kept in-frame rearrangements only. Not all clones are present; in checked studies, unresolved V genes account for under half, and no reason is known for the remainder. A total of about 80,000 clones appear in this sample, roughly 88% of them only once. Around 5.1% of the sample goes to the ten largest clones. The input for sequencing was CD4+ or CD8+ T cells sorted from blood, taken in a trial of the OX40 agonist ivuxolimab. These TCRs come from an adult with an advanced solid tumor such as melanoma, head and neck, liver or kidney cancer.

The chain has TRBV9 and TRBJ2-7; 7 bases are a match to TRBD1. Germline V lookup: CDR1 SGDLS, CDR2 YYNGEE. This CDR3 region has 20 residues. J gave up 0 bases and V 4 bases, and 22 bases lay outside the gene matches. The CDR3 DNA follows: TGTGCCAGCAGCCCTCACCCCCGGGACAGTCTGGGCAGTAACTCCTACGAGCAGTACTTC. Protein: CASSPHPRDSLGSNSYEQYF.

V gene TRBV7-8 combines with J gene TRBJ2-1; tentative D call: TRBD2 (6 bases). The CDR3 covers 15 residues. Germline V CDR1 and CDR2: SGHVS, FQNEAQ. V dropped 2 bases and J dropped 4 bases, with 12 bases sitting between them. The CDR3, as DNA: TGTGCCAGCAGCTTAAGTCGGGAGAGGTACAATGAGCAGTTCTTC. It encodes CASSLSRERYNEQFF.

The table lists this clone with a count of one. The chain links TRBV27 to TRBJ2-3; 9 bases agree with TRBD1. Germline CDR1 MNHEY, CDR2 SMNVEV (reference sequence). The CDR3 extends over 16 amino acids. The J segment lost 3 bases and the V segment lost 2 bases, leaving 6 bases of the junction unmatched. The CDR3 spells CASSLLRDRVTDTQYF. The CDR3 DNA follows: TGTGCCAGCAGTTTACTCCGGGACAGGGTTACAGATACGCAGTATTTT.

V is TRBV7-2 and J is TRBJ2-3, with a tentative D call TRBD2 (6 bases). V gave up 6 bases and J gave up 1 base, with 11 bases separating them. Germline lookup yields CDR1 SGHTA and CDR2 FQGNSA. This CDR3 comprises 14 residues. The CDR3 DNA reads as TGTGCCAGCAGGAGGAGGGCCGGCACAGATACGCAGTATTTT. It translates to CASRRRAGTDTQYF.

This clone was counted between two and nine times. V usage is TRBV6-4 and J usage is TRBJ2-1, with D perhaps matching TRBD1 (6 bases). The CDR3 has 14 residues. Germline CDR1 is MRHNA and CDR2 is SNTAGT. V was cut by 4 bases and J by 9 bases, with 16 bases left in between. CDR3 coding DNA: TGTGCCAGCAGTGTTAACAGGGAAAGTCCTGAGCAGTTCTTC. Translation: CASSVNRESPEQFF.

V is TRBV7-9 and J is TRBJ2-1, with TRBD2 matching 7 bases. From germline, CDR1 is SEHNR and CDR2 FQNEAQ (reference sequence). The CDR3 runs to 15 residues. J lost 7 bases, V lost 1 base, and 7 bases had no gene match. DNA for the CDR3: TGTGCCAGCAGCTTAGATGCGACTAGCCCAAATGAGCAGTTCTTC. Translating gives CASSLDATSPNEQFF. Complete variable domain (other parts from reference TRBV7-9 and TRBJ2-1): DTGVSQNPRHKITKRGQNVTFRCDPISEHNRLYWYRQTLGQGPEFLTYFQNEAQLEKSRLLSDRFSAERPKGSFSTLEIQRTEQGDSAMYLCASSLDATSPNEQFFGPGTRLTVL.

The chain has TRBV10-3 and TRBJ2-1; a weak D match, TRBD2 (5 bases). The CDR3 covers 12 residues. The V end lost 4 bases, the J end lost 10 bases, and 11 bases lay between the germline ends. Germline-derived CDR1 and CDR2 are ENHRY and SYGVKD. This CDR3 is CAISGTSFEQFF. For the CDR3, the DNA is TGTGCCATCAGTGGCACTAGTTTCGAGCAGTTCTTC.

The rearrangement joins TRBV19 to TRBJ1-6, with D possibly TRBD1 on 5 matching bases. The CDR3 extends over 14 amino acids. The germline V and J ends were trimmed by 5 bases and 5 bases, with 10 bases remaining between them. Per the germline V gene, CDR1 is LNHDA and CDR2 is SQIVND (reference sequence). In DNA form, the CDR3 reads TGTGCCAGTAGTTCTGGCAGGGATAATTCACCCCTCCACTTT. Amino acids: CASSSGRDNSPLHF.

The genes are TRBV6-6 and TRBJ2-7; no firm D call. This CDR3 has 11 residues. Deletions cut 5 bases from V and 6 bases from J, with 8 bases between. Germline V lookup: CDR1 MNHNY, CDR2 SVGAGI (reference sequence). The CDR3 reads CASSTTAEQYF. CDR3 bases: TGTGCCAGCAGTACTACGGCCGAGCAGTACTTC.

In nucleotides, the CDR3 is TGTGCCAGCAGTGAGGGTCTCAGGGCCCCAGACCCTTACGAGCAGTACTTC. Translating gives CASSEGLRAPDPYEQYF. V gene TRBV6-4 combines with J gene TRBJ2-7; the D gene is possibly TRBD1 (5 bases). Trimming stripped 3 bases from V and 4 bases from J, with 22 bases between. The CDR3 loop spans 17 amino acids. Germline CDR1 is MRHNA and CDR2 is SNTAGT.